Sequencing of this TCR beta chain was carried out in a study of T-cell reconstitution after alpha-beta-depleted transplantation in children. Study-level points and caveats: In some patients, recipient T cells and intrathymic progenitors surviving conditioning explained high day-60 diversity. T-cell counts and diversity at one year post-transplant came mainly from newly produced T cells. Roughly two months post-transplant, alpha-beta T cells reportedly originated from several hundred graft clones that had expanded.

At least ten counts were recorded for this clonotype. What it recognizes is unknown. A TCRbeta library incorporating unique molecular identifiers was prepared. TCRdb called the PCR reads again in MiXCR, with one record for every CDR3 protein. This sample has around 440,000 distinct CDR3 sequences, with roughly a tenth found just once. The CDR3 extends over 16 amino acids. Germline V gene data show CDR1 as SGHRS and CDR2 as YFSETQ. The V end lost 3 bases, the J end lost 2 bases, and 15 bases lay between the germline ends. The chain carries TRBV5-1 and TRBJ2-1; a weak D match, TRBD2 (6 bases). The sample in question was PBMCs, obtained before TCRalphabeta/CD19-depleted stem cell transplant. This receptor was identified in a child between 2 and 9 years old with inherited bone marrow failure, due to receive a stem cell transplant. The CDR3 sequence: CASSSDQTRPYNEQFF. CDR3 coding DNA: TGCGCCAGCAGCTCGGACCAGACTAGACCCTACAATGAGCAGTTCTTC.